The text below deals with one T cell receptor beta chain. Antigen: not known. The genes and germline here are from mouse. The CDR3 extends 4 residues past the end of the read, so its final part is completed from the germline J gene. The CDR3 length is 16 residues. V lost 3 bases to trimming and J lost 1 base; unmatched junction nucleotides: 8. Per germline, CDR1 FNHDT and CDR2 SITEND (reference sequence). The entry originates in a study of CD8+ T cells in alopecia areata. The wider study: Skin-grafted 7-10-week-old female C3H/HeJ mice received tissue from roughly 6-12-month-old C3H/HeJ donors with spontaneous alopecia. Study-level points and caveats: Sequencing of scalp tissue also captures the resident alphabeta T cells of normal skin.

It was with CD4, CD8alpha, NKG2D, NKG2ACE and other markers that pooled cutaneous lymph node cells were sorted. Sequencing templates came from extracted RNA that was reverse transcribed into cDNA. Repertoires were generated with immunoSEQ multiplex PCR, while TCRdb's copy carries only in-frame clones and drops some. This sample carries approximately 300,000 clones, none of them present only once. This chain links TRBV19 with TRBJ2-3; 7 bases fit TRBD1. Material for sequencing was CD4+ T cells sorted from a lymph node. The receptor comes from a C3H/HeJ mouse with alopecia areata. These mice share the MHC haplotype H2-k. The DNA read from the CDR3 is TGTGCCAGCAGTAAACGACAGGGAAGGGGTGCAGAA. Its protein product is CASSKRQGRGAE. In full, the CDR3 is CASSKRQGRGAETLYF.